The rows below give T cell receptor beta chains drawn from one sample of a study of cytomegalovirus exposure and HLA in healthy donors. Profiling relied on immunoSEQ multiplex PCR, and the TCRdb table lists in-frame clones only, not all of them. The repertoire has approximately 170,000 clones, roughly 80% of them found once; the top ten carry 1% to 1.5%. The sequencing input was PBMCs. The receptor set was obtained from a man aged 45-65 years in good health and CMV-seropositive. The CDR3 runs from the conserved cysteine through the conserved F or W. Fields, in order: CDR3 protein, CDR3 DNA, D gene, J gene, clone size, V gene. The D gene is left open where the match is weak. Expanded clones are given a class, and other clones once, few, many or no size at all.

cdr3_aa: CATSRDPGKEQYF; cdr3_nt: TGTGCCACCAGCAGAGATCCGGGTAAGGAGCAGTACTTC; d_call: .; j_call: TRBJ2-7; clone_size: few; v_call: TRBV15
cdr3_aa: CASSEGQGPYNEQFF; cdr3_nt: TGTGCCAGCAGCGAGGGACAGGGACCCTACAATGAGCAGTTCTTC; d_call: TRBD1; j_call: TRBJ2-1; clone_size: .; v_call: TRBV9
cdr3_aa: CASRRPAGNNEQFF; cdr3_nt: TGTGCCAGCAGGAGGCCGGCAGGGAACAATGAGCAGTTCTTC; d_call: .; j_call: TRBJ2-1; clone_size: .; v_call: TRBV5-6
cdr3_aa: CASTSRGSISYGYTF; cdr3_nt: TGTGCCAGTACCTCGAGGGGGTCCATCTCCTATGGCTACACCTTC; d_call: .; j_call: TRBJ1-2; clone_size: .; v_call: TRBV19
cdr3_aa: CASSLDRTGEKLFF; cdr3_nt: TGTGCCAGCAGCTTAGACAGGACGGGGGAAAAACTGTTTTTT; d_call: .; j_call: TRBJ1-4; clone_size: once; v_call: TRBV6-5
cdr3_aa: CASGVGVKYGYTF; cdr3_nt: TGTGCCTCGGGGGTCGGGGTGAAGTATGGCTACACCTTC; d_call: .; j_call: TRBJ1-2; clone_size: .; v_call: TRBV30
cdr3_aa: CSVLLAGVHTQYF; cdr3_nt: TGCAGCGTTTTACTAGCGGGGGTCCATACGCAGTATTTT; d_call: TRBD2; j_call: TRBJ2-3; clone_size: .; v_call: TRBV29-1
cdr3_aa: CASSSTGVAGELFF; cdr3_nt: TGTGCCAGCAGCTCGACCGGGGTGGCCGGGGAGCTGTTTTTT; d_call: .; j_call: TRBJ2-2; clone_size: .; v_call: TRBV7-8
cdr3_aa: CASSTRPDRANSPLHF; cdr3_nt: TGTGCCAGCAGCACCCGCCCCGACAGGGCAAATTCACCCCTCCACTTT; d_call: TRBD1; j_call: TRBJ1-6; clone_size: .; v_call: TRBV9
cdr3_aa: CASSRTGGYNEQFF; cdr3_nt: TGTGCCAGCAGCCGTACAGGGGGCTACAATGAGCAGTTCTTC; d_call: TRBD1; j_call: TRBJ2-1; clone_size: .; v_call: TRBV28
cdr3_aa: CASSPRGKETQYF; cdr3_nt: TGTGCCAGCAGCCCCCGGGGGAAAGAGACCCAGTACTTC; d_call: .; j_call: TRBJ2-5; clone_size: .; v_call: TRBV9
cdr3_aa: CASSVLGQGSEKLFF; cdr3_nt: TGTGCCAGCAGCGTCCTAGGACAGGGAAGTGAAAAACTGTTTTTT; d_call: TRBD1; j_call: TRBJ1-4; clone_size: .; v_call: TRBV2
cdr3_aa: CASSPAGAPSYEQYF; cdr3_nt: TGTGCCAGTAGTCCAGCAGGGGCCCCCTCCTACGAGCAGTACTTC; d_call: .; j_call: TRBJ2-7; clone_size: .; v_call: TRBV19
cdr3_aa: CASSPGQGRTDTQYF; cdr3_nt: TGCGCCAGCAGCCCCGGACAGGGGAGGACAGATACGCAGTATTTT; d_call: TRBD1; j_call: TRBJ2-3; clone_size: .; v_call: TRBV5-1
cdr3_aa: CASSDLGPYEQYF; cdr3_nt: TGTGCCAGCAGTGATTTGGGGCCCTACGAGCAGTACTTC; d_call: .; j_call: TRBJ2-7; clone_size: once; v_call: TRBV6-1
cdr3_aa: CASRTTTGGLGNTIYF; cdr3_nt: TGTGCCAGCCGGACCACTACAGGGGGCTTAGGAAACACCATATATTTT; d_call: TRBD1; j_call: TRBJ1-3; clone_size: .; v_call: TRBV28
cdr3_aa: CASSSGLAGGYETQYF; cdr3_nt: TGTGCTAGCAGCTCGGGACTAGCGGGGGGATATGAGACCCAGTACTTC; d_call: TRBD2; j_call: TRBJ2-5; clone_size: .; v_call: TRBV7-7
cdr3_aa: CASSPYRESYEQYF; cdr3_nt: TGTGCCAGCAGCCCTTATCGGGAATCCTACGAGCAGTACTTC; d_call: .; j_call: TRBJ2-7; clone_size: once; v_call: TRBV6-1
cdr3_aa: CASSLVTGQGENSPLHF; cdr3_nt: TGTGCCAGCAGTTTAGTTACGGGACAGGGAGAAAATTCACCCCTCCACTTT; d_call: TRBD1; j_call: TRBJ1-6; clone_size: .; v_call: TRBV27
cdr3_aa: CASSGFGKNIQYF; cdr3_nt: TGTGCCAGCAGCGGGTTCGGCAAAAACATTCAGTACTTC; d_call: .; j_call: TRBJ2-4; clone_size: .; v_call: TRBV2
cdr3_aa: CASSSGRSTGELFF; cdr3_nt: TGTGCCAGTAGTAGCGGTAGGAGCACCGGGGAGCTGTTTTTT; d_call: .; j_call: TRBJ2-2; clone_size: .; v_call: TRBV19
cdr3_aa: CASSARDTPQHSYNEQFF; cdr3_nt: TGCGCCAGCAGCGCCCGGGACACTCCCCAACACTCCTACAATGAGCAGTTCTTC; d_call: .; j_call: TRBJ2-1; clone_size: .; v_call: TRBV4-1
cdr3_aa: CASSLGLAQEQYF; cdr3_nt: TGTGCCAGCAGTTTAGGCCTAGCGCAAGAGCAGTACTTC; d_call: .; j_call: TRBJ2-7; clone_size: .; v_call: TRBV27
cdr3_aa: CASRDRGDYNSPLHF; cdr3_nt: TGTGCCAGCAGGGACAGGGGGGACTATAATTCACCCCTCCACTTT; d_call: TRBD1; j_call: TRBJ1-6; clone_size: .; v_call: TRBV6-5
cdr3_aa: CASTPRGGNTEAFF; cdr3_nt: TGTGCCAGCACCCCGCGAGGGGGAAACACTGAAGCTTTCTTT; d_call: .; j_call: TRBJ1-1; clone_size: .; v_call: TRBV27
cdr3_aa: CARKGGRDTEAFF; cdr3_nt: TGTGCTCGCAAAGGGGGGAGGGACACTGAAGCTTTCTTT; d_call: .; j_call: TRBJ1-1; clone_size: .; v_call: TRBV2
cdr3_aa: CASSHGGAVTGELFF; cdr3_nt: TGTGCCAGCAGCCACGGGGGGGCTGTCACCGGGGAGCTGTTTTTT; d_call: TRBD2; j_call: TRBJ2-2; clone_size: .; v_call: TRBV7-3
cdr3_aa: CASSPGLAGGLNTGELFF; cdr3_nt: TGCGCCAGCAGCCCGGGACTAGCGGGGGGCCTGAACACCGGGGAGCTGTTTTTT; d_call: TRBD2; j_call: TRBJ2-2; clone_size: few; v_call: TRBV5-1
cdr3_aa: CASSEATRGLAGEQYF; cdr3_nt: TGTGCCAGCAGTGAAGCGACCCGGGGACTAGCTGGAGAGCAGTACTTC; d_call: TRBD2; j_call: TRBJ2-7; clone_size: .; v_call: TRBV2
cdr3_aa: CSVEPTGLYGYTF; cdr3_nt: TGCAGCGTTGAACCCACGGGACTCTATGGCTACACCTTC; d_call: .; j_call: TRBJ1-2; clone_size: .; v_call: TRBV29-1
cdr3_aa: CASRPTGDTQYF; cdr3_nt: TGTGCCAGCAGACCGACAGGGGATACGCAGTATTTT; d_call: TRBD1; j_call: TRBJ2-3; clone_size: .; v_call: TRBV7-9
cdr3_aa: CASSLYGGAGETQYF; cdr3_nt: TGTGCCAGCAGCTTGTACGGGGGGGCCGGAGAGACCCAGTACTTC; d_call: TRBD2; j_call: TRBJ2-5; clone_size: .; v_call: TRBV5-6
cdr3_aa: CAIRGGGQPQHF; cdr3_nt: TGTGCCATCCGAGGGGGGGGCCAGCCCCAGCATTTT; d_call: .; j_call: TRBJ1-5; clone_size: .; v_call: TRBV6-1
cdr3_aa: CASSAGQGDQPQHF; cdr3_nt: TGTGCCAGCAGTGCAGGACAGGGGGATCAGCCCCAGCATTTT; d_call: TRBD1; j_call: TRBJ1-5; clone_size: .; v_call: TRBV2
cdr3_aa: CASSLVSGPLNTEAFF; cdr3_nt: TGTGCCAGCAGCTTGGTCTCTGGCCCCCTGAACACTGAAGCTTTCTTT; d_call: .; j_call: TRBJ1-1; clone_size: .; v_call: TRBV5-4
cdr3_aa: CASSPRYGAGGTQYF; cdr3_nt: TGCGCCAGCAGCCCTAGGTACGGCGCGGGAGGGACCCAGTACTTC; d_call: TRBD2; j_call: TRBJ2-5; clone_size: .; v_call: TRBV4-1
cdr3_aa: CASSQVPGSSYGYTF; cdr3_nt: TGCGCCAGCAGCCAAGTCCCGGGGAGTAGCTATGGCTACACCTTC; d_call: .; j_call: TRBJ1-2; clone_size: .; v_call: TRBV4-3
cdr3_aa: CASSEPRQGSSYEQYF; cdr3_nt: TGTGCCAGCAGTGAGCCCAGACAGGGGAGCTCCTACGAGCAGTACTTC; d_call: TRBD1; j_call: TRBJ2-7; clone_size: .; v_call: TRBV2
cdr3_aa: CASSRGVYQPQHF; cdr3_nt: TGTGCCAGCAGTCGGGGTGTTTATCAGCCCCAGCATTTT; d_call: .; j_call: TRBJ1-5; clone_size: .; v_call: TRBV6-5
cdr3_aa: CAWGTSGGPYEQYF; cdr3_nt: TGTGCCTGGGGCACTAGCGGCGGTCCCTACGAGCAGTACTTC; d_call: TRBD2; j_call: TRBJ2-7; clone_size: once; v_call: TRBV30
cdr3_aa: CASSLLGAGNEQYF; cdr3_nt: TGTGCCAGCAGCTTATTAGGGGCGGGGAACGAGCAGTACTTC; d_call: .; j_call: TRBJ2-7; clone_size: .; v_call: TRBV7-3
cdr3_aa: CASRGTGGNYEQYF; cdr3_nt: TGTGCCAGCAGAGGGACAGGGGGTAACTACGAGCAGTACTTC; d_call: TRBD1; j_call: TRBJ2-7; clone_size: .; v_call: TRBV6-5
cdr3_aa: CASSVGPLAYEQYF; cdr3_nt: TGTGCCAGCAGCGTAGGTCCCCTTGCCTACGAGCAGTACTTC; d_call: .; j_call: TRBJ2-7; clone_size: .; v_call: TRBV9
cdr3_aa: CASSLISGRRAGELFF; cdr3_nt: TGTGCCAGCAGCTTAATTAGTGGCAGGAGGGCCGGGGAGCTGTTTTTT; d_call: .; j_call: TRBJ2-2; clone_size: .; v_call: TRBV7-6
cdr3_aa: CASSQVRTGSNGYTF; cdr3_nt: TGTGCCAGCAGCCAAGTCCGGACAGGGTCTAATGGCTACACCTTC; d_call: TRBD1; j_call: TRBJ1-2; clone_size: .; v_call: TRBV14
cdr3_aa: CASSQVSGVGYEQYF; cdr3_nt: TGTGCCAGCAGCCAAGTGTCCGGGGTGGGCTACGAGCAGTACTTC; d_call: .; j_call: TRBJ2-7; clone_size: few; v_call: TRBV4-2
cdr3_aa: CASSLGLTNEETQYF; cdr3_nt: TGCGCCAGCAGCTTGGGGCTTACAAATGAAGAGACCCAGTACTTC; d_call: .; j_call: TRBJ2-5; clone_size: once; v_call: TRBV5-1
cdr3_aa: CASSLSPAMNTEAFF; cdr3_nt: TGTGCCAGCAGTTTATCTCCCGCTATGAACACTGAAGCTTTCTTT; d_call: .; j_call: TRBJ1-1; clone_size: .; v_call: TRBV28
cdr3_aa: CASRASGNTGELFF; cdr3_nt: TGTGCCAGCCGGGCTAGCGGCAACACCGGGGAGCTGTTTTTT; d_call: TRBD2; j_call: TRBJ2-2; clone_size: once; v_call: TRBV6-5
cdr3_aa: CASSYRLAGGPYEQFF; cdr3_nt: TGTGCCAGCAGTTACAGACTAGCGGGAGGGCCCTATGAGCAGTTCTTC; d_call: TRBD2; j_call: TRBJ2-1; clone_size: .; v_call: TRBV6-5
cdr3_aa: CASRSKTGEVSSPLHF; cdr3_nt: TGTGCCAGCAGATCCAAGACAGGGGAGGTTAGTTCACCCCTCCACTTT; d_call: TRBD1; j_call: TRBJ1-6; clone_size: .; v_call: TRBV27
cdr3_aa: CASRKTLQLMNTEAFF; cdr3_nt: TGTGCCAGCAGAAAAACCCTACAGCTGATGAACACTGAAGCTTTCTTT; d_call: .; j_call: TRBJ1-1; clone_size: .; v_call: TRBV6-6
cdr3_aa: CASSTGRDQPQHF; cdr3_nt: TGTGCCAGCAGTACAGGGAGGGATCAGCCCCAGCATTTT; d_call: .; j_call: TRBJ1-5; clone_size: once; v_call: TRBV2